The 17 T cell receptor beta chains presented below share a single source sample, sequenced in a study of blood T cell repertoires in COVID-19. The data were produced by immunoSEQ multiplex PCR, yet TCRdb's version contains in-frame clones alone and is incomplete. Of under 55,000 clones in the sample, roughly 90% are singletons; the top ten hold roughly 13%. Source material: peripheral blood. These receptor sequences come from a human donor in a cohort sampled during active COVID-19.

J is TRBJ2-2 and V is TRBV4-3; 7 bases map to TRBD1. In germline, CDR1 is LGHNA, CDR2 YSLEER. The CDR3 is 16 residues long. The V gene end was trimmed by 3 bases and the J gene end by 2 bases; junction bases not matched to a gene: 6. This CDR3 reads CASSHAGQDNTGELFF. In nucleotides, the CDR3 is TGCGCCAGCAGCCACGCCGGACAGGATAACACCGGGGAGCTGTTTTTT.

The V and J genes are TRBV6-6 and TRBJ2-7; TRBD1 agrees at 12 bases. This CDR3 is built from 15 residues. Trimming removed 2 bases from V and 7 bases from J; junction bases left unmatched: 6. Looked up from germline, CDR1 is MNHNY and CDR2 is SVGAGI (reference sequence). For the CDR3, the DNA is TGTGCCAGCAGTTACACGGGACAGGGGGCGGGGGAGCAGTACTTC. It encodes CASSYTGQGAGEQYF.

Comments on this clone: The sample holds other DNA sequences that translate to the same CDR3. The J gene is TRBJ1-5, the V gene TRBV7-9; TRBD1 is a possible D gene (5 bases). Trimming removed 1 base from V and 0 bases from J, with 7 bases in between. Germline V gives CDR1 SEHNR, CDR2 FQNEAQ (reference sequence). The CDR3 consists of 15 residues. The CDR3 DNA reads as TGTGCCAGCAGCTTAGGACAGAGTAGCAATCAGCCCCAGCATTTT. It is translated as CASSLGQSSNQPQHF.

V and J are TRBV2 and TRBJ1-5; unclear D gene. This CDR3 is built from 15 residues. V was shortened by 6 bases and J by 3 bases, with 15 bases between the two germline ends. The V gene's germline CDR1 is SNHLY and CDR2 FYNNEI. The CDR3 here is CASRPERGHNQPQHF. The DNA for the CDR3 is TGTGCCAGCAGGCCCGAGCGAGGGCACAATCAGCCCCAGCATTTT.

This clone was detected a few times. The genes are TRBV5-4 and TRBJ2-2; no definite D call. This CDR3 has 13 residues. Germline V gene data show CDR1 as SGHNT and CDR2 as YYREEE (reference sequence). V was shortened by 0 bases and J by 4 bases, with 4 bases between the two germline ends. CDR3 loop: CASSLASTGELFF. For the CDR3, the DNA is TGTGCCAGCAGCTTGGCATCCACCGGGGAGCTGTTTTTT.

The V call is TRBV3-1 (or the pseudogene TRBV3-2), the J call TRBJ2-7, with D possibly being TRBD2 (6 bases). Germline CDR1 and CDR2: LGHDT and YNNKEL (reference sequence). This CDR3 is built from 15 residues. The V gene lost 0 bases and the J gene lost 1 base, with 10 bases spanning the gap. In DNA form, the CDR3 reads TGTGCCAGCAGCCAAGATTTCGGGGGTTCCTACGAGCAGTACTTC. Amino acids: CASSQDFGGSYEQYF.

This chain connects TRBV19 to TRBJ1-5; 7 bases are a match to TRBD1. CDR1 and CDR2 (germline): LNHDA, SQIVND (reference sequence). The J segment lost 0 bases and the V segment lost 5 bases, leaving 13 bases of the junction unmatched. The CDR3 sequence is 18 residues long. CDR3 region: CASSVDPGQAASNQPQHF. The DNA of the CDR3 is TGTGCCAGTAGTGTCGACCCCGGACAGGCCGCTAGCAATCAGCCCCAGCATTTT.

The chain recombines TRBV4-1 with TRBJ1-1; TRBD1 is a possible D gene (6 bases). Looked up from germline, CDR1 is MGHRA and CDR2 is YSYEKL. With 2 bases removed from V and 0 bases from J, the gap between germline ends came to 16 bases. This CDR3 has 17 amino acids. This chain's CDR3 is CASSQNPQGAMNTEAFF. In DNA form, the CDR3 reads TGCGCCAGCAGCCAAAATCCACAGGGTGCAATGAACACTGAAGCTTTCTTT.

CDR3 amino acids: CASSLAGGAVGYTF. CDR3 sequence (DNA): TGCGCCAGCAGCTTGGCGGGGGGCGCGGTAGGCTACACCTTC. The chain employs TRBV5-1 and TRBJ1-2, with a possible D match to TRBD1 (6 bases). CDR3 size: 14 residues. The germline V gene has CDR1 SGHRS and CDR2 YFSETQ. The germline V and J ends were trimmed by 0 bases and 8 bases, with 14 bases remaining between them.

The J gene is TRBJ2-2, the V gene TRBV10-3; tentatively, D is TRBD1 (6 bases). CDR1 is ENHRY, CDR2 SYGVKD, per germline. This CDR3 region has 15 residues. Trimming cost V 4 bases and J 3 bases, with 12 bases left between them. The CDR3 protein is CAISGTAMHTGELFF. The CDR3, as DNA: TGTGCCATCAGTGGGACAGCCATGCACACCGGGGAGCTGTTTTTT.

This clone has only a few counts. The J gene is TRBJ1-2, the V gene TRBV5-3; no reliable D call. TRBV5-3 is annotated as an ORF whose role is uncertain. The CDR3 consists of 13 residues. The V and J ends lost 1 base and 7 bases respectively, with 11 bases between them. This CDR3 reads CARSLRSEAGYTF. The CDR3 DNA is TGTGCCAGAAGCTTGCGATCGGAGGCTGGCTACACCTTC.

The rearrangement links TRBV27 to TRBJ2-1; D gene uncertain. Germline CDR1 MNHEY, CDR2 SMNVEV (reference sequence). This CDR3 has 14 residues. Trimming took off 3 bases at V and 7 bases at J, with 13 bases between the two ends. CDR3 region: CASSLRPTSNEQFF. CDR3 coding DNA: TGTGCCAGCAGTTTGCGCCCTACTTCGAATGAGCAGTTCTTC.

The chain has TRBV12-3 or TRBV12-4 and TRBJ2-7; D may be TRBD1 (5 bases). V lost 2 bases to trimming and J lost 5 bases, with 10 bases between them. The length of the CDR3 is 13 residues. CDR3 nucleotides: TGTGCCAGCAGTTTAAGCAGGGTAAACGAGCAGTACTTC. Residues: CASSLSRVNEQYF.

The chain employs TRBV3-1 (or the pseudogene TRBV3-2) and TRBJ1-6, with unresolved D. V lost 4 bases and J 8 bases, leaving 9 bases between the germline ends. Per germline, CDR1 LGHDT and CDR2 YNNKEL (reference sequence). The CDR3 runs 13 residues. The CDR3 bases are TGTGCCAGCAGCCTTAATCCAGATTCACCCCTCCACTTT. Its translation is CASSLNPDSPLHF.

Concerning this clone: The junction departs from the called germline gene at one end, perhaps through a read error. The chain joins TRBV7-2 to TRBJ2-1; no definite D call. The CDR3 is 13 amino acids. Germline CDR1 and CDR2: SGHTA and FQGNSA. CDR3 coding DNA: TGTGCCAGCAGCTACAGCTCCGACAATGAGCAGTTCTTC. The encoded protein is CASSYSSDNEQFF. Supplemented by reference TRBV7-2 and TRBJ2-1, the full variable domain reads GAGVSQSPSNKVTEKGKDVELRCDPISGHTALYWYRQSLGQGLEFLIYFQGNSAPDKSGLPSDRFSAERTGGSVSTLTIQRTQQEDSAVYLCASSYSSDNEQFFGPGTRLTVL.

The V call is TRBV6-2 or TRBV6-3, the J call TRBJ1-1; 8 bases are shared with TRBD1. There are 14 residues in the CDR3. From germline, CDR1 is MNHEY and CDR2 SVGEGT. The ends lost 6 bases at V and 2 bases at J; junction bases unmatched: 5. Here the CDR3 DNA reads TGTGCCAGCAGCCGAGGACAGGGAAACACTGAAGCTTTCTTT. Translation: CASSRGQGNTEAFF.

The chain carries TRBV19 and TRBJ2-5; 9 bases fit TRBD2. The germline V gene encodes CDR1 LNHDA and CDR2 SQIVND (reference sequence). This CDR3 contains 15 residues. J gave up 7 bases and V 8 bases, and 14 bases lay outside the gene matches. Written as DNA, the CDR3 is TGTGCCAGTGGTAAAGGGCTAGCGGGGCGGGGGACCCAGTACTTC. It specifies CASGKGLAGRGTQYF.